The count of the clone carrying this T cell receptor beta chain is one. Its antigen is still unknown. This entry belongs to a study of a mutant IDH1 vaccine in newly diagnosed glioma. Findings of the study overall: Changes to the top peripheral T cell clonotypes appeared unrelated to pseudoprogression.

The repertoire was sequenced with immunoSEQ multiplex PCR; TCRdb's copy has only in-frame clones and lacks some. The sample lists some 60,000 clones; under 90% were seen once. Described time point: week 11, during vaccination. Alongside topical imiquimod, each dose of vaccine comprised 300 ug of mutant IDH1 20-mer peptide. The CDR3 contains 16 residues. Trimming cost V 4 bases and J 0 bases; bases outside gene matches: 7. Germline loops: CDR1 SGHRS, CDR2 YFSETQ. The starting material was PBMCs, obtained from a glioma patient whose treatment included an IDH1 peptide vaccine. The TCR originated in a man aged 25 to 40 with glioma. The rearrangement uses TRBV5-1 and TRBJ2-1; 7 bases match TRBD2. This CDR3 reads CASSRAGPSSYNEQFF. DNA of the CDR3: TGCGCCAGCAGCAGAGCGGGACCGAGCTCCTACAATGAGCAGTTCTTC. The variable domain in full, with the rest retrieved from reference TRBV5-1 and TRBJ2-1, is KAGVTQTPRYLIKTRGQQVTLSCSPISGHRSVSWYQQTPGQGLQFLFEYFSETQRNKGNFPGRFSGRQFSNSRSEMNVSTLELGDSALYLCASSRAGPSSYNEQFFGPGTRLTVL.